Here is one T cell receptor (beta chain) with its context. The data stem from a study of technical replicates of blood from a handful of donors. Data came from immunoSEQ multiplex PCR; TCRdb stores just in-frame clones and leaves some out. Altogether about 76,000 clones are present, approximately 83% being singletons, with the ten largest covering approximately 4.6%. The CDR3 consists of 14 residues. Trimming shortened V by 4 bases and J by 1 base, and 5 bases separated the two germline ends. Germline V gene sequence: CDR1 SGHTA, CDR2 FQGTGA. The specimen sequenced was PBMCs. The receptor was derived from a human donor in good health. Some clones in this sample may be carry-over from other donors' samples. This rearrangement joins TRBV7-3 to TRBJ2-6, with no clear D. Here the CDR3 DNA reads TGTGCCAGCAGCTCGCGATCTGGGGCCAACGTCCTGACTTTC. Its protein is CASSSRSGANVLTF.